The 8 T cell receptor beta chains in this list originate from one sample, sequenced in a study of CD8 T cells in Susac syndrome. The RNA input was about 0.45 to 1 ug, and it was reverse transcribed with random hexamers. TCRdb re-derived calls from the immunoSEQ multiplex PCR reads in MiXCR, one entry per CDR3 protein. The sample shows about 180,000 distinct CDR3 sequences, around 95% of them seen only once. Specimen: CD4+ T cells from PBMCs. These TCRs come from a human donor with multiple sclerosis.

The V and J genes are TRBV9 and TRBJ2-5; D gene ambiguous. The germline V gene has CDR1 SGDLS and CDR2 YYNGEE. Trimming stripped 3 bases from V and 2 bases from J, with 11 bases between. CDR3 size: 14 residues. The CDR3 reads CASSARIGQETQYF. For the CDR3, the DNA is TGTGCCAGCAGCGCCCGTATTGGGCAAGAGACCCAGTACTTC.

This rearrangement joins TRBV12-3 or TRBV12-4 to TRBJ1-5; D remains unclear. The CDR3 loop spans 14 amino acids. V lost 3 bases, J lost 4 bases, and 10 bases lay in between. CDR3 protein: CASSLSPGNQPQHF. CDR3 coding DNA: TGTGCCAGCAGTTTGAGCCCAGGTAATCAGCCCCAGCATTTT.

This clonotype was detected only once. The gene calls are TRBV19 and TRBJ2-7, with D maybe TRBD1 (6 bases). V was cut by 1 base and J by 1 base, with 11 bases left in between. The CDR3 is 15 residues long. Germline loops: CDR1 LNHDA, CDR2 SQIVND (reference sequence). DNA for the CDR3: TGTGCCAGTAGTATAGTCGGGACACCTTCCTACGAGCAGTACTTC. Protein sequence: CASSIVGTPSYEQYF. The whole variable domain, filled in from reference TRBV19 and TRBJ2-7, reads DGGITQSPKYLFRKEGQNVTLSCEQNLNHDAMYWYRQDPGQGLRLIYYSQIVNDFQKGDIAEGYSVSREKKESFPLTVTSAQKNPTAFYLCASSIVGTPSYEQYFGPGTRLTVT.

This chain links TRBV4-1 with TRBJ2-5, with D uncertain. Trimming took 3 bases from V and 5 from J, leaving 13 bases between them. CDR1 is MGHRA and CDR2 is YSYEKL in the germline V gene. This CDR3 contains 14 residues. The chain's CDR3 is CASSQIGSLETQYF. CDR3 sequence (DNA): TGCGCCAGCAGCCAGATCGGGTCTCTTGAGACCCAGTACTTC.

CDR3 residues: CASTDNGGPTGELFF. For the CDR3, the DNA is TGTGCCAGCACCGACAACGGGGGGCCGACCGGGGAGCTGTTTTTT. The chain employs TRBV12-3 or TRBV12-4 and TRBJ2-2; maybe TRBD2 (7 bases). The ends were cut back, 7 bases at V and 5 bases at J, with 17 bases in the middle. This CDR3 contains 15 residues.

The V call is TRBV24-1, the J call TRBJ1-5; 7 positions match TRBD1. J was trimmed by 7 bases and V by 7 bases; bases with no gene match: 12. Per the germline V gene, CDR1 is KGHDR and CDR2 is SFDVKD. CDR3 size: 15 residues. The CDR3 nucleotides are TGTGCCACCAGCCCCCGACAGGGCGGGGAGCAGCCCCAGCATTTT. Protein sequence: CATSPRQGGEQPQHF.

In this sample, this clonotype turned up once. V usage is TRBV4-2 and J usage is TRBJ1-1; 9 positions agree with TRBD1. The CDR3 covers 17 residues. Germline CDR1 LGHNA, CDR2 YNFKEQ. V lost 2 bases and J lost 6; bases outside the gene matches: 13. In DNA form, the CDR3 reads TGTGCCAGCAGCCAATTAGTGCACGGACAGGGGTCCCCTGAAGCTTTCTTT. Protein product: CASSQLVHGQGSPEAFF.

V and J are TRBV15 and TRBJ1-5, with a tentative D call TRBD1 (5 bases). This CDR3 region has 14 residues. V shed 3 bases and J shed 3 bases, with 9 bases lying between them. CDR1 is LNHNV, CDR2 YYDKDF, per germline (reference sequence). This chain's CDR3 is CATSRSGNNQPQHF. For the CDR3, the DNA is TGTGCCACCAGCAGGTCAGGGAACAATCAGCCCCAGCATTTT.